This T cell receptor (beta chain) was observed in a study of identical twins. Overall study findings and caveats: Invariant MAIT and iNKT cells may have partly biased zero-insertion analyses. These conclusions were based on statistical analysis (cross-sectional, not following the same donors). Memory repertoires lacked the insertion deficit that abundant cord blood beta clonotypes showed.

TCRdb reanalysed the 5' RACE reads using MiXCR and keeps one entry per CDR3 protein. The sample shows fewer than 800,000 distinct CDR3 sequences, under 8.5% of them seen only once. This clonotype was detected a few times. Antigen specificity is unknown. The CDR3 is 17 amino acids. V lost 3 bases, J lost 4 bases, and 8 bases stayed unmatched. Germline CDR1 and CDR2: LGHDT and YNNKEL (reference sequence). This sample also appeared in a second study, on yellow fever vaccine responses in identical twins. That study reports: Reported findings indicate that twins' vaccine T cell responses seemed partially convergent, partially personalized.

This TCR was recovered from a woman aged 18 to 35 in good health. The J gene is TRBJ2-1, the V gene TRBV3-1; 11 bases map to TRBD2. What was sequenced was PBMCs. The DNA of the CDR3 is TGTGCCAGCAGCCATCCTCGACTAGCGGGAACATACAATGAGCAGTTCTTC. This translates into CASSHPRLAGTYNEQFF.